The clone carrying this T cell receptor (beta chain) was seen a handful of times. The sample comes from a study of blood T cell repertoires in COVID-19. Study at large: Whether acute or convalescent, the COVID-19 samples came from the United States, Italy and Spain. Sources were T cells, B-cell-depleted T cells, or PBMCs; the material itself was cDNA or gDNA.

V lost 7 bases and J 1 base, leaving 14 bases between the germline ends. In germline, CDR1 is SGHTA, CDR2 FQGNSA. The CDR3 contains 14 residues. Using immunoSEQ multiplex PCR, the repertoire was profiled, and TCRdb retains in-frame clones only, with some absent. The sample carries about 20,000 clones, about 91% recorded once. V and J are TRBV7-2 and TRBJ2-7; a possible D gene is TRBD1 (5 bases). The sequenced sample was peripheral blood. This clonotype was obtained from a man between 65 and 85 years old with active COVID-19. The DNA for the CDR3 is TGTGCCAGCACCCTCTTTGACAGTTCCTACGAGCAGTACTTC. It is translated as CASTLFDSSYEQYF.